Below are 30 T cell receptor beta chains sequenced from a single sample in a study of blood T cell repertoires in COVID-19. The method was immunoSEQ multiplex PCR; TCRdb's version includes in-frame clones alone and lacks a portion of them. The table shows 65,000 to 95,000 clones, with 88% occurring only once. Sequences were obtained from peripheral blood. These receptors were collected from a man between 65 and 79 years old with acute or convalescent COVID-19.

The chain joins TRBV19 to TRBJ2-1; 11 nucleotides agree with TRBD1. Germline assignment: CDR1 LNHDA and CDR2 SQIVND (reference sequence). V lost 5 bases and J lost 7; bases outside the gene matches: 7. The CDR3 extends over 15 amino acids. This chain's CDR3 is CASSPGQGALNEQFF. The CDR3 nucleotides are TGTGCCAGTAGTCCCGGACAGGGGGCTCTGAATGAGCAGTTCTTC.

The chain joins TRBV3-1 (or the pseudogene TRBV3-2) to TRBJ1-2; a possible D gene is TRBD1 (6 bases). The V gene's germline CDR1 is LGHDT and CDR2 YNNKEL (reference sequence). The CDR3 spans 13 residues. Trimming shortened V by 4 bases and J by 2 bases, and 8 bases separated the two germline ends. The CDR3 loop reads CASSPGQNYGYTF. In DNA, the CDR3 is TGTGCCAGCAGCCCAGGACAGAACTATGGCTACACCTTC.

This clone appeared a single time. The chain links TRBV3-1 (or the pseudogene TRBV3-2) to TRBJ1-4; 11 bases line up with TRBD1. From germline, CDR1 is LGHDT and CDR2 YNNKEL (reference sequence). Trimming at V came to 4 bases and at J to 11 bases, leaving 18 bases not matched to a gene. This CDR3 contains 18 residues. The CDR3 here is CASSREMTKGQGAGKLFF. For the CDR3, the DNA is TGTGCCAGCAGCCGAGAGATGACGAAAGGACAGGGGGCTGGCAAACTGTTTTTT.

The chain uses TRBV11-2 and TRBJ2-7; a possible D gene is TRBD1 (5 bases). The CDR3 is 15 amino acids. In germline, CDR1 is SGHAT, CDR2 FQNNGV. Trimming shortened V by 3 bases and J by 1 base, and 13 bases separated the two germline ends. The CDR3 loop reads CASSFAPTASYEQYF. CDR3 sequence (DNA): TGTGCCAGCAGCTTTGCACCGACAGCGTCCTACGAGCAGTACTTC.

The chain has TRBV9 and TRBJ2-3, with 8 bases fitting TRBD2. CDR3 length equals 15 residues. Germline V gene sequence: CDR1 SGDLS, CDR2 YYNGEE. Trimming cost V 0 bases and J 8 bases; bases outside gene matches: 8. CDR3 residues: CASSVAAGAASTQYF. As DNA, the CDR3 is TGTGCCAGCAGCGTAGCAGCGGGAGCGGCATCTACGCAGTATTTT.

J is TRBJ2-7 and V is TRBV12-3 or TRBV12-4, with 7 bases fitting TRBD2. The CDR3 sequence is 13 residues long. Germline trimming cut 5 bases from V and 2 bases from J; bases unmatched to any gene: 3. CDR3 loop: CASSAGLPYEQYF. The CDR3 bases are TGTGCCAGCAGTGCGGGACTACCCTACGAGCAGTACTTC.

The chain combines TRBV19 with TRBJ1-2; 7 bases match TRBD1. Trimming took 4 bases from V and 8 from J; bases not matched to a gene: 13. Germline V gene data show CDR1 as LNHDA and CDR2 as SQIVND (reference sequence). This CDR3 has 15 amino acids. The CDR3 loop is CASSTPGQRGLGYTF. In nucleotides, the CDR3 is TGTGCCAGTAGTACGCCGGGACAGCGAGGGTTAGGCTACACCTTC.

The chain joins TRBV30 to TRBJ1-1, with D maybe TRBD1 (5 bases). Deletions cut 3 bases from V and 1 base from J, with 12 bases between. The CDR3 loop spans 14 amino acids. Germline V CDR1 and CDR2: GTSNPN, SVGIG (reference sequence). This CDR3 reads CAWRKRGGNTEAFF. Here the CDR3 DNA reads TGTGCCTGGAGAAAAAGGGGAGGGAACACTGAAGCTTTCTTT.

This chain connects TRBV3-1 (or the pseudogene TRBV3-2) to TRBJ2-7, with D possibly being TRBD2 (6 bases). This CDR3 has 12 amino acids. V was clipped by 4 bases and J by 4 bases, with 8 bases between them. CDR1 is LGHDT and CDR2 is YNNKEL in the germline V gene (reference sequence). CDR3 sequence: CASSRSGYEQYF. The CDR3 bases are TGTGCCAGCAGCCGGAGCGGGTACGAGCAGTACTTC.

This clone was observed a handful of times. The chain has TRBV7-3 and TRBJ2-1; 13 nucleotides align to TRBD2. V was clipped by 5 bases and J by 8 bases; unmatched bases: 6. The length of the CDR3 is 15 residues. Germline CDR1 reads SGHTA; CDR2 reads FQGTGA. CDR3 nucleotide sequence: TGTGCCAGCAGCCGACTAGCGGGGGGTGTCGATGAGCAGTTCTTC. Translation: CASSRLAGGVDEQFF.

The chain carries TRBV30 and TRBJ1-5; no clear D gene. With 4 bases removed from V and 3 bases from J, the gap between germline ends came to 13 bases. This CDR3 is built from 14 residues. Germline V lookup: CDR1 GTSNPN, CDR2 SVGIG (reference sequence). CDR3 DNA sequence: TGTGCCTGGAAGCCCCCAGGTTACAATCAGCCCCAGCATTTT. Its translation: CAWKPPGYNQPQHF. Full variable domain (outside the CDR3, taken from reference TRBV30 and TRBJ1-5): SQTIHQWPATLVQPVGSPLSLECTVEGTSNPNLYWYRQAAGRGLQLLFYSVGIGQISSEVPQNLSASRPQDRQFILSSKKLLLSDSGFYLCAWKPPGYNQPQHFGDGTRLSIL.

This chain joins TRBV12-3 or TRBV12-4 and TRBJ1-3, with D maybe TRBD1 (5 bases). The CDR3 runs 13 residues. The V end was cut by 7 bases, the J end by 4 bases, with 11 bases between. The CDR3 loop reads CASTARGGNTIYF. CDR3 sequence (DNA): TGTGCCAGCACCGCGCGGGGGGGAAACACCATATATTTT.

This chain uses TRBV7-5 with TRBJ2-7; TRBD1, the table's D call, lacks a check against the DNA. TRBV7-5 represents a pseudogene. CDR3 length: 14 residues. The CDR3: CARSWDRDYYEQYF. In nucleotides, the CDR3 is TGTGCCAGAAGCTGGGACAGGGACTACTACGAGCAGTACTTC.

The CDR3 reads CASTPYRGSPLHF. CDR3 DNA: TGTGCCAGCACCCCATACAGGGGCTCACCCCTCCACTTT. The chain is built from TRBV27 and TRBJ1-6; TRBD1 matches 7 bases. Trimming removed 7 bases from V and 10 bases from J; junction bases left unmatched: 7. This CDR3 is built from 13 residues. Germline V CDR1 and CDR2: MNHEY, SMNVEV (reference sequence).

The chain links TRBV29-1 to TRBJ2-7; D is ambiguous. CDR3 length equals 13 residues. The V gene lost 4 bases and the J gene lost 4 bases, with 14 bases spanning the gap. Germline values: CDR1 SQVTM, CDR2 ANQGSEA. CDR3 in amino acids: CSVAAPPSYEQYF. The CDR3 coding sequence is TGCAGCGTTGCCGCCCCACCTAGTTACGAGCAGTACTTC.

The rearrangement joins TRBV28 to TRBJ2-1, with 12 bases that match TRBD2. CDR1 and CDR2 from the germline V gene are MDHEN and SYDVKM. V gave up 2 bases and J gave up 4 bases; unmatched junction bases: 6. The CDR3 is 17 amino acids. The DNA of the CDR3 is TGTGCCAGCAGTTTACTAGCGGGGGGGCCAGGGTACAATGAGCAGTTCTTC. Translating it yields CASSLLAGGPGYNEQFF. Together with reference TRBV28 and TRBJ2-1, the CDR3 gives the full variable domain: DVKVTQSSRYLVKRTGEKVFLECVQDMDHENMFWYRQDPGLGLRLIYFSYDVKMKEKGDIPEGYSVSREKKERFSLILESASTNQTSMYLCASSLLAGGPGYNEQFFGPGTRLTVL.

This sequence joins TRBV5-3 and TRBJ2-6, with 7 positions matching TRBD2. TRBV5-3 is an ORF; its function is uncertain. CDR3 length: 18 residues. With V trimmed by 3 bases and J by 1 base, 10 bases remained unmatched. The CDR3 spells CARSYESLADSGANVLTF. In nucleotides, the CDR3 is TGTGCCAGAAGCTATGAAAGTCTAGCGGATTCTGGGGCCAACGTCCTGACTTTC.

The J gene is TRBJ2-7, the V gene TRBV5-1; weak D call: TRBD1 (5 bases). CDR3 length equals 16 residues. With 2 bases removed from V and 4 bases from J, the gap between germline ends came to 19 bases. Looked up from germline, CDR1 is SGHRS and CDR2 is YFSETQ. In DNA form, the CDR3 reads TGCGCCAGCAGCTTCTCAACGGAAAGGGGATTTTACGAGCAGTACTTC. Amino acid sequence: CASSFSTERGFYEQYF.

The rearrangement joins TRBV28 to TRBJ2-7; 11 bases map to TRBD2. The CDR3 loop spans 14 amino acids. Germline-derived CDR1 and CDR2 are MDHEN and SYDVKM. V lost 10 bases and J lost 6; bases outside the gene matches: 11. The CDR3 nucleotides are TGTGCCATCGGACCGGGACTAGCGGTCCGCGAGCAGTACTTC. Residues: CAIGPGLAVREQYF. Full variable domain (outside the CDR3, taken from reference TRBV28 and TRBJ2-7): DVKVTQSSRYLVKRTGEKVFLECVQDMDHENMFWYRQDPGLGLRLIYFSYDVKMKEKGDIPEGYSVSREKKERFSLILESASTNQTSMYLCAIGPGLAVREQYFGPGTRLTVT.

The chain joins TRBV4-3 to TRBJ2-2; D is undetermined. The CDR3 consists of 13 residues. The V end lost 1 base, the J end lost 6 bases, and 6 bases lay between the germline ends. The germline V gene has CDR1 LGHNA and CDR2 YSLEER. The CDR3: CASSQVQSGELFF. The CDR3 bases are TGCGCCAGCAGCCAAGTTCAGTCCGGGGAGCTGTTTTTT.

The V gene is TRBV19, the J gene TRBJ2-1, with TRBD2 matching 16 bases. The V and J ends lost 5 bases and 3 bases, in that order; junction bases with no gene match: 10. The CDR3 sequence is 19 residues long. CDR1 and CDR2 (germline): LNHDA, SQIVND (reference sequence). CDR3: CASSLGLAGGSWYYNEQFF. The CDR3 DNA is TGTGCCAGTAGTCTGGGACTAGCGGGGGGGTCTTGGTACTACAATGAGCAGTTCTTC.

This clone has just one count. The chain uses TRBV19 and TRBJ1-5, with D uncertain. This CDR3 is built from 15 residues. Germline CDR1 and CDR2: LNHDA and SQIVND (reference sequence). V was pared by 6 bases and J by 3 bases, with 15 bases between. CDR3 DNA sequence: TGTGCCAGTAGCTCTAGACGGTCTTACAATCAGCCCCAGCATTTT. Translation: CASSSRRSYNQPQHF.

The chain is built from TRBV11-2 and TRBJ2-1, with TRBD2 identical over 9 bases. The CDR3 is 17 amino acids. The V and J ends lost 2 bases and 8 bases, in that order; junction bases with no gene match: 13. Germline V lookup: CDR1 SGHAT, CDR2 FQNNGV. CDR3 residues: CASSLMAAGGPGYEQFF. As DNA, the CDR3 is TGTGCCAGCAGCTTAATGGCGGCGGGAGGGCCGGGCTATGAGCAGTTCTTC.

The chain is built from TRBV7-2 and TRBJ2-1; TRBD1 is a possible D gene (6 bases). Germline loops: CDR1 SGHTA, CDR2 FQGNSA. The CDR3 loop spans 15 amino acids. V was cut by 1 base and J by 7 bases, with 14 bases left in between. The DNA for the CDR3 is TGTGCCAGCAGCTTAGGGGGGACACAATGGAATGAGCAGTTCTTC. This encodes CASSLGGTQWNEQFF.

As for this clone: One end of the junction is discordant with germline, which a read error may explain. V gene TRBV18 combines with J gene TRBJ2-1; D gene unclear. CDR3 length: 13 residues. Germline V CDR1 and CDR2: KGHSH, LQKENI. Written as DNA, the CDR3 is TGTGCCAGCTCACCACCGTCCTATAATGAGCAGTTCTTC. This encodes CASSPPSYNEQFF.

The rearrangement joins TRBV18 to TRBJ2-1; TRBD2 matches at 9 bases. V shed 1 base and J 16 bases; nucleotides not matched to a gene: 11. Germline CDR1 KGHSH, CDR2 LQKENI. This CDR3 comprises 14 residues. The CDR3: CASSPRDLGTSPFF. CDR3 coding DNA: TGTGCCAGCTCACCACGGGACTTAGGGACTAGCCCCTTCTTC. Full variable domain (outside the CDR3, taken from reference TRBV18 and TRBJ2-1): NAGVMQNPRHLVRRRGQEARLRCSPMKGHSHVYWYRQLPEEGLKFMVYLQKENIIDESGMPKERFSAEFPKEGPSILRIQQVVRGDSAAYFCASSPRDLGTSPFFGPGTRLTVL.

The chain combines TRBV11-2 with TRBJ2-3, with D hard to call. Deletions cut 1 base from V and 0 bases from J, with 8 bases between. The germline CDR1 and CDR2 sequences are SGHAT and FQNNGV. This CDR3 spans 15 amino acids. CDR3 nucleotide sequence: TGTGCCAGCAGCTTAGGGCCCCAGAGCACAGATACGCAGTATTTT. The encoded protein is CASSLGPQSTDTQYF. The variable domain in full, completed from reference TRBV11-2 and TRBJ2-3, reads EAGVAQSPRYKIIEKRQSVAFWCNPISGHATLYWYQQILGQGPKLLIQFQNNGVVDDSQLPKDRFSAERLKGVDSTLKIQPAKLEDSAVYLCASSLGPQSTDTQYFGPGTRLTVL.

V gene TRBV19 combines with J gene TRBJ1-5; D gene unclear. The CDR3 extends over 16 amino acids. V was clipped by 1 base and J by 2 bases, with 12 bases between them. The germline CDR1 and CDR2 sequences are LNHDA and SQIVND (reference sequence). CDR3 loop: CASSIGRREGNQPQHF. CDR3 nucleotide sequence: TGTGCCAGTAGTATAGGAAGAAGGGAGGGCAATCAGCCCCAGCATTTT.

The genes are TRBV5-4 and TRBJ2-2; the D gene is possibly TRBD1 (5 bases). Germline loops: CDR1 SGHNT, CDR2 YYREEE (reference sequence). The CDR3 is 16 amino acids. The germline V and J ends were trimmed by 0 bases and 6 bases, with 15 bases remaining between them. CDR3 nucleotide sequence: TGTGCCAGCAGCTTGGGGCCGGACATTTTCCCCGGGGAGCTGTTTTTT. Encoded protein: CASSLGPDIFPGELFF.

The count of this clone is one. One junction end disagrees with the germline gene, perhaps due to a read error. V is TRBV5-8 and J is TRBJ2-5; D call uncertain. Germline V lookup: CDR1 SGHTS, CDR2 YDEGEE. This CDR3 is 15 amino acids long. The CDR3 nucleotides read TGTGCCAGCAGGTTGGGCCAAGGAGTGCCCGACCCTGAGTACTTC. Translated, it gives CASRLGQGVPDPEYF.